A single T cell receptor (beta chain) is shown here with its context. The sample belongs to a study of CD8 T cells in Susac syndrome. RNA in amounts of roughly 0.5 to 1 ug was reverse transcribed with random hexamers. TCRdb independently ran MiXCR on the immunoSEQ multiplex PCR reads; one entry per CDR3 protein. The sample records approximately 200,000 distinct CDR3 sequences, more than 85% being singletons. V gave up 0 bases and J gave up 10 bases, with 7 bases separating them. The V gene's germline CDR1 is MNHEY and CDR2 SMNVEV (reference sequence). This CDR3 contains 12 residues. This TCR derives from a human donor with multiple sclerosis. The source material was CD4+ T cells from PBMCs. The chain is built from TRBV27 and TRBJ2-1; D is undetermined. The CDR3 DNA follows: TGTGCCAGCAGTTTATCGGTGGGAGAGCAGTTCTTC. Translated, it gives CASSLSVGEQFF.